This T cell receptor beta chain originates from a study of T cell changes during pregnancy in multiple sclerosis. CDR1 and CDR2 from the germline V gene are SNHLY and FYNNEI. The junction had 6 bases not matched to a gene; V was cut back by 6 bases and J by 0 bases. CDR3 length equals 15 residues. Only in-frame clones appear in the TCRdb table, and some are missing; sequencing was by immunoSEQ multiplex PCR. The table records approximately 40,000 clones, approximately 89% of them present only once. The sample was CD8+ T cells from peripheral blood mononuclear cells, taken in the third trimester of pregnancy. The V call is TRBV2, the J call TRBJ2-3, with 7 bases identical to TRBD1. The origin of this receptor is a female donor with multiple sclerosis, enrolled in a pregnancy study. The CDR3 region has the DNA TGTGCCAGCAGAGGGGACAGACTTAGCACAGATACGCAGTATTTT. Its protein product is CASRGDRLSTDTQYF.